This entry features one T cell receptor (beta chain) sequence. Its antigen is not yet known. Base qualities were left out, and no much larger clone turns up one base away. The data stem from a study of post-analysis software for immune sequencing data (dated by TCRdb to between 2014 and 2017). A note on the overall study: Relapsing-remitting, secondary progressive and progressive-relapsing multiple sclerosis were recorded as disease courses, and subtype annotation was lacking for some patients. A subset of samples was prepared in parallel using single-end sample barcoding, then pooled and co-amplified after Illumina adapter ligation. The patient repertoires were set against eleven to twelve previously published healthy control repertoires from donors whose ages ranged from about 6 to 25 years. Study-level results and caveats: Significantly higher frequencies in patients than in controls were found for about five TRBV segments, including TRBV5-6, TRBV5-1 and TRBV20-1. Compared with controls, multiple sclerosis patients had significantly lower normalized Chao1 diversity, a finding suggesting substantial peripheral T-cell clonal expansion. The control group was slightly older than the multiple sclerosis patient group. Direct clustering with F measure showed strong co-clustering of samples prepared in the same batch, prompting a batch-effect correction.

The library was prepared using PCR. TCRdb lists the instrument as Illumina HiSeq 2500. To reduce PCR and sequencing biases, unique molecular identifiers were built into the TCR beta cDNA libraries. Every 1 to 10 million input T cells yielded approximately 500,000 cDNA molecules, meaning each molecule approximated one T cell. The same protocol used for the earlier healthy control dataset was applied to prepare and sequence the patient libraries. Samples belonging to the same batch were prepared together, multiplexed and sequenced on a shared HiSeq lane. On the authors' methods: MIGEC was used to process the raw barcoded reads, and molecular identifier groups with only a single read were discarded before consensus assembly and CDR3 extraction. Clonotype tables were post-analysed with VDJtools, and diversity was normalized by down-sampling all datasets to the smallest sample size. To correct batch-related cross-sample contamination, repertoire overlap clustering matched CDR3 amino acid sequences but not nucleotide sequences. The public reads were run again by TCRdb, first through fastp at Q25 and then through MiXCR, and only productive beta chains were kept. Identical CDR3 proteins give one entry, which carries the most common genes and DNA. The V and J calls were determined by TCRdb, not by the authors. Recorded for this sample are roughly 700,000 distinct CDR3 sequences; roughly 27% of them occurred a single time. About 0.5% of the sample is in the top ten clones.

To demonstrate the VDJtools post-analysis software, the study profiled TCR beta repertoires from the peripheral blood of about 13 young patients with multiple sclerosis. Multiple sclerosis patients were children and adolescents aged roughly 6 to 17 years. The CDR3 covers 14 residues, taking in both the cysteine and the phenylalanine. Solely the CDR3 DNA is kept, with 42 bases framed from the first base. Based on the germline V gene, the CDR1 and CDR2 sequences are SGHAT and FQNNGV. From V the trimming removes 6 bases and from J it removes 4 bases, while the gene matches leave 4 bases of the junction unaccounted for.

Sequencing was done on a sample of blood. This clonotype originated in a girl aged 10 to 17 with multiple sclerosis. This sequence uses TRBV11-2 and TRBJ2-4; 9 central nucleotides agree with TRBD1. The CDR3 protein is CASRFGQGKNIQYF. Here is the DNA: TGTGCCAGCAGATTCGGACAGGGGAAAAACATTCAGTACTTC.